These 27 T cell receptor beta chains originate from one sample sequenced in a study of blood T cell repertoires in COVID-19. The assay was immunoSEQ multiplex PCR, and TCRdb's table has in-frame clones only and misses some. Here the sample spans around 140,000 clones, over 70% being singletons. The sample comprised peripheral blood. The receptors originated from a woman aged 55-70 years with acute or convalescent COVID-19.

The J gene is TRBJ1-6, the V gene TRBV6-6, with a tentative D call TRBD1 (5 bases). V lost 2 bases and J 0 bases, leaving 8 bases between the germline ends. CDR1 is MNHNY and CDR2 is SVGAGI in the germline V gene (reference sequence). The CDR3 loop spans 16 amino acids. The CDR3 DNA reads TGTGCCAGCAGTTACGGGGCGAGCTCCTATAATTCACCCCTCCACTTT. It codes for CASSYGASSYNSPLHF.

V is TRBV5-1 and J is TRBJ2-1, with D possibly matching TRBD1 (6 bases). With 9 bases removed from V and 8 bases from J, the gap between germline ends came to 24 bases. Germline assignment: CDR1 SGHRS and CDR2 YFSETQ. This CDR3 is 15 amino acids long. The CDR3 loop reads CATAGGGAWDDEQFF. As DNA, the CDR3 is TGCGCCACCGCCGGTGGGGGCGCATGGGACGATGAGCAGTTCTTC.

This sequence joins TRBV10-3 and TRBJ1-5, with a possible D match to TRBD1 (5 bases). Trimming took 6 bases from V and 2 from J, leaving 11 bases between them. Per germline, CDR1 ENHRY and CDR2 SYGVKD. The CDR3 covers 14 residues. The CDR3 loop is CAISGTTGNQPQHF. The CDR3 DNA reads TGTGCCATCAGCGGGACTACCGGCAATCAGCCCCAGCATTTT.

CDR3 sequence reads: CASSLGLYNEQFF. CDR3 nucleotides: TGTGCCAGCAGTTTAGGACTTTACAATGAGCAGTTCTTC. The chain has TRBV28 and TRBJ2-1; tentative D call: TRBD2 (5 bases). This CDR3 spans 13 amino acids. Germline lookup yields CDR1 MDHEN and CDR2 SYDVKM. Trimming removed 2 bases from V and 4 bases from J, with 6 bases in between.

This sequence joins TRBV18 and TRBJ1-1; D is perhaps TRBD1 (6 bases). Germline lookup yields CDR1 KGHSH and CDR2 LQKENI. The V end lost 4 bases, the J end lost 7 bases, and 10 bases lay between the germline ends. This CDR3 region has 12 residues. CDR3 loop: CASSLRTDEAFF. The CDR3 DNA follows: TGTGCCAGCTCACTGAGGACAGATGAAGCTTTCTTT.

The chain has TRBV6-5 and TRBJ2-5; D is undetermined. CDR3 size: 13 residues. Germline-derived CDR1 and CDR2 are MNHEY and SVGAGI. The germline V and J ends were trimmed by 8 bases and 1 base, with 11 bases remaining between them. The CDR3 protein is CASRYGPQETQYF. In nucleotides, the CDR3 is TGTGCCAGCCGGTACGGTCCCCAAGAGACCCAGTACTTC.

The rearrangement joins TRBV14 to TRBJ2-6; 7 bases line up with TRBD1. The V segment lost 4 bases and the J segment 2 bases; nucleotides outside the gene matches: 2. CDR3 size: 15 residues. Germline V gives CDR1 SGHDN, CDR2 FVKESK. The CDR3 coding sequence is TGTGCCAGCAGCCTCCAGGGGGCTGGGGCCAACGTCCTGACTTTC. Amino acid sequence: CASSLQGAGANVLTF.

The chain has TRBV4-1 and TRBJ2-1; weak D call: TRBD2 (6 bases). The V and J ends lost 1 base and 10 bases respectively, with 23 bases between them. Germline lookup yields CDR1 MGHRA and CDR2 YSYEKL. The CDR3 loop spans 17 amino acids. The CDR3: CASSQAPGLLDRLEQFF. CDR3 nucleotide sequence: TGCGCCAGCAGCCAAGCACCGGGACTCCTGGACCGCCTGGAGCAGTTCTTC.

The rearrangement links TRBV28 to TRBJ1-1; D remains ambiguous. The CDR3 loop spans 14 amino acids. V was trimmed by 3 bases and J by 4 bases, leaving 12 bases between them. Germline V gene lookup returns CDR1 MDHEN and CDR2 SYDVKM. As DNA, the CDR3 is TGTGCCAGCAGTTTGGGTTCGGGTCGCACTGAAGCTTTCTTT. As protein: CASSLGSGRTEAFF.

This chain connects TRBV28 to TRBJ1-2; D gene uncertain. Between the trimmed V and J ends, which lost 4 bases and 6 bases, there was a span of 15 bases. CDR1 MDHEN and CDR2 SYDVKM come from the germline V gene. The CDR3 has 14 residues. The CDR3 protein is CASSWGGRRDGYTF. The CDR3 bases are TGTGCCAGCAGTTGGGGAGGGAGGAGAGATGGCTACACCTTC.

This clone occurred a few times. This chain uses TRBV27 with TRBJ1-4; the match to TRBD1 covers 8 bases. There are 15 residues in the CDR3. With 4 bases clipped from V and 5 bases from J, the junction kept 6 bases outside the gene matches. CDR1 is MNHEY, CDR2 SMNVEV, per germline (reference sequence). The CDR3 DNA is TGTGCCAGCAGTTCCGCCGGGACAGGAAATGAAAAACTGTTTTTT. Translated, it gives CASSSAGTGNEKLFF. Filled out from reference TRBV27 and TRBJ1-4, the complete variable domain reads EAQVTQNPRYLITVTGKKLTVTCSQNMNHEYMSWYRQDPGLGLRQIYYSMNVEVTDKGDVPEGYKVSRKEKRNFPLILESPSPNQTSLYFCASSSAGTGNEKLFFGSGTQLSVL.

The sample holds one count of this clone. The chain couples TRBV15 to TRBJ1-5; D possibly corresponds to TRBD1 (6 bases). Germline V gene lookup returns CDR1 LNHNV and CDR2 YYDKDF (reference sequence). This CDR3 region has 16 residues. The V and J ends lost 0 bases and 2 bases respectively, with 11 bases between them. The CDR3 bases are TGTGCCACCAGCAGAGACAGGGGAAAGGGCAATCAGCCCCAGCATTTT. This encodes CATSRDRGKGNQPQHF.

This clone has a single count. The gene calls are TRBV3-1 (or the pseudogene TRBV3-2) and TRBJ2-2; 10 bases fit TRBD2. Looked up from germline, CDR1 is LGHDT and CDR2 is YNNKEL (reference sequence). The CDR3 covers 17 residues. V shed 1 base, J shed 1 base, and the junction held 3 bases outside the gene matches. The CDR3 sequence: CASSQATSGENTGELFF. The CDR3 nucleotides are TGTGCCAGCAGCCAAGCCACTAGCGGGGAGAACACCGGGGAGCTGTTTTTT.

The chain combines TRBV9 with TRBJ2-2; the match to TRBD2 covers 7 bases. Germline V gene data show CDR1 as SGDLS and CDR2 as YYNGEE. Trimming removed 0 bases from V and 2 bases from J; junction bases left unmatched: 4. The CDR3 runs to 16 residues. The CDR3 nucleotides read TGTGCCAGCAGCGTAGGGCTAGCGGAAAACACCGGGGAGCTGTTTTTT. Encoded protein: CASSVGLAENTGELFF.

This clone showed up just a few times. The rearrangement uses TRBV27 and TRBJ2-7; D might be TRBD2 (5 bases). With 8 bases removed from V and 11 bases from J, the gap between germline ends came to 16 bases. The CDR3 covers 11 residues. In germline, CDR1 is MNHEY, CDR2 SMNVEV (reference sequence). The CDR3 here is CASSRGHHEYF. The CDR3 DNA reads as TGTGCCAGCTCCCGAGGGCATCACGAGTACTTC.

The chain joins TRBV5-1 to TRBJ2-7, with a possible D match to TRBD2 (6 bases). The CDR3 spans 15 residues. Germline V lookup: CDR1 SGHRS, CDR2 YFSETQ. V lost 2 bases, J lost 0 bases, and 12 bases lay in between. For the CDR3, the DNA is TGCGCCAGCAGCTTTGGGGGGAAAGCCTCCTACGAGCAGTACTTC. Translating it yields CASSFGGKASYEQYF.

The genes are TRBV5-1 and TRBJ2-3; 8 bases match TRBD2. This CDR3 spans 17 amino acids. V was pared by 4 bases and J by 6 bases, with 16 bases of the junction left unmatched. Germline assignment: CDR1 SGHRS and CDR2 YFSETQ. The CDR3 sequence: CASSPRGSGRFSDTQYF. As DNA, the CDR3 is TGCGCCAGCAGCCCCCGGGGGAGCGGGAGATTTTCGGATACGCAGTATTTT.

This clone was found once. The chain joins TRBV6-5 to TRBJ1-2; TRBD1 agrees at 7 bases. From germline, CDR1 is MNHEY and CDR2 SVGAGI. This CDR3 spans 15 amino acids. Losses at the gene ends were 2 bases for V and 8 bases for J; bases not matched to a gene: 11. CDR3 sequence: CASSYRDSSFLGYTF. The DNA of the CDR3 is TGTGCCAGCAGTTACCGGGACAGCTCCTTTTTAGGCTACACCTTC.

This clone was seen just once. J is TRBJ2-7 and V is TRBV2; weak D call: TRBD2 (6 bases). CDR1 and CDR2 (germline): SNHLY, FYNNEI. There are 16 residues in the CDR3. The V end lost 6 bases, the J end lost 0 bases, and 18 bases lay between the germline ends. The CDR3 region is CASSGGARTSSYEQYF. The CDR3 DNA is TGTGCCAGCAGCGGGGGAGCGCGTACAAGCTCCTACGAGCAGTACTTC.

The V gene is TRBV24-1, the J gene TRBJ2-3; 9 positions match TRBD1. Trimming at V came to 4 bases and at J to 4 bases, leaving 5 bases not matched to a gene. The CDR3 runs 15 residues. Germline-derived CDR1 and CDR2 are KGHDR and SFDVKD. The CDR3 here is CATSDPGTGSDTQYF. In nucleotides, the CDR3 is TGTGCCACCAGTGACCCCGGGACAGGGTCAGATACGCAGTATTTT.

Comment on this clone: The same CDR3 can be traced to other DNA sequences in this sample. The chain has TRBV15 and TRBJ2-7, with TRBD2 as a possible D gene (6 bases). Trimming shortened V by 5 bases and J by 2 bases, and 10 bases separated the two germline ends. This CDR3 has 13 residues. Germline assignment: CDR1 LNHNV and CDR2 YYDKDF (reference sequence). The DNA of the CDR3 is TGTGCCACCAGCCGGGACTTAGCCTACGAGCAGTACTTC. Its protein is CATSRDLAYEQYF.

This rearrangement joins TRBV6-5 to TRBJ2-3, with D possibly TRBD2 on 5 matching bases. The CDR3 consists of 14 residues. The V and J ends lost 4 bases and 0 bases respectively, with 8 bases between them. The germline CDR1 and CDR2 sequences are MNHEY and SVGAGI. The CDR3 nucleotides read TGTGCCAGCAGTTTAGCGATTAGCACAGATACGCAGTATTTT. It encodes CASSLAISTDTQYF.

Only a few counts were recorded for this clone. The gene calls are TRBV19 and TRBJ1-5; D remains ambiguous. V gave up 3 bases and J gave up 0 bases, with 12 bases separating them. The CDR3 runs 16 residues. CDR1 LNHDA and CDR2 SQIVND come from the germline V gene (reference sequence). CDR3 nucleotides: TGTGCCAGTAGTATCATAGGAGGGAATAGCAATCAGCCCCAGCATTTT. Translated, it gives CASSIIGGNSNQPQHF. Drawing the rest from reference TRBV19 and TRBJ1-5, the complete variable domain is DGGITQSPKYLFRKEGQNVTLSCEQNLNHDAMYWYRQDPGQGLRLIYYSQIVNDFQKGDIAEGYSVSREKKESFPLTVTSAQKNPTAFYLCASSIIGGNSNQPQHFGDGTRLSIL.

This chain connects TRBV7-2 to TRBJ1-5, with TRBD1 identical over 7 bases. This CDR3 contains 15 residues. CDR1 is SGHTA, CDR2 FQGNSA, per germline. After removal of 6 bases from V and 0 bases from J, the junction contained 5 bases not matched to a gene. The CDR3 DNA is TGTGCCAGCAGTAGGGACAGTGGTAGCAATCAGCCCCAGCATTTT. Translating it yields CASSRDSGSNQPQHF.

The V and J genes are TRBV9 and TRBJ2-1, with 10 bases lining up with TRBD2. Trimming removed 8 bases from V and 7 bases from J; junction bases left unmatched: 9. This CDR3 is 14 amino acids long. The germline CDR1 and CDR2 sequences are SGDLS and YYNGEE. The CDR3 sequence is CASQAGGPKNEQFF. CDR3 sequence (DNA): TGTGCCAGTCAAGCGGGAGGGCCGAAAAATGAGCAGTTCTTC.

The chain has TRBV2 and TRBJ2-2; 9 nucleotides agree with TRBD2. With 6 bases clipped from V and 11 bases from J, the junction kept 13 bases outside the gene matches. CDR1 and CDR2 from the germline V gene are SNHLY and FYNNEI. This CDR3 region has 15 residues. CDR3 amino acids: CASRVNSGSGGELFF. The CDR3 nucleotides read TGTGCCAGCAGGGTAAATAGCGGGAGCGGAGGAGAGCTGTTTTTT.

Only a few counts were recorded for this clone. The gene calls are TRBV28 and TRBJ1-5; D gene ambiguous. This CDR3 is 12 amino acids long. V was shortened by 2 bases and J by 10 bases, with 9 bases between the two germline ends. Germline V gives CDR1 MDHEN, CDR2 SYDVKM. This CDR3 is CASSLVGRPQHF. The CDR3 DNA reads TGTGCCAGCAGTTTAGTGGGGAGACCCCAGCATTTT.